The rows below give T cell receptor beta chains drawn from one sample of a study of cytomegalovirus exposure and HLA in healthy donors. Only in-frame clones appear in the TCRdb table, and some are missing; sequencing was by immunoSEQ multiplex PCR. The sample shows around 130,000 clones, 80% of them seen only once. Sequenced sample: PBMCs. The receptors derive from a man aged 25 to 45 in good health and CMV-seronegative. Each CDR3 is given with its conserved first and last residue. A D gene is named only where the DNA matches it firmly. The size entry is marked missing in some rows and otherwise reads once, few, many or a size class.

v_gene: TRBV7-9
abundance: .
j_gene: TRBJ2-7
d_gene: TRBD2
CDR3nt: TGTGCCAGCAGCTTAAATAGCGGGAGGGACTACGAGCAGTACTTC
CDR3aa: CASSLNSGRDYEQYF

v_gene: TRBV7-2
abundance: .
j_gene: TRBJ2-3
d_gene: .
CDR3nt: TGTGCCAGCAGCTTAGCGTACACAGATACGCAGTATTTT
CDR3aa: CASSLAYTDTQYF

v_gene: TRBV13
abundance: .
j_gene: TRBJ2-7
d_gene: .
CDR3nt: TGTGCCAGCAGCTACGGGACATCCTCCGAGCAGTACTTC
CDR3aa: CASSYGTSSEQYF

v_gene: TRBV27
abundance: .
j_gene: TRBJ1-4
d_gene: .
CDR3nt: TGTGCCAGCAGCGAGACCCCCGGCGGGCGGAACCCGGGTGAAAAACTGTTTTTT
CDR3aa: CASSETPGGRNPGEKLFF

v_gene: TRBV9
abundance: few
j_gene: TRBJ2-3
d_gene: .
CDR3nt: TGTGCCAGCAGCCCGAGGGTCCACCCTAGCACAGATACGCAGTATTTT
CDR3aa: CASSPRVHPSTDTQYF

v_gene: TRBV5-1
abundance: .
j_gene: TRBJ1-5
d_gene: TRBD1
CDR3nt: TGCGCCAGCAGCTATTTACAGGGGCCCAATCAGCCCCAGAATTTT
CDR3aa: CASSYLQGPNQPQNF

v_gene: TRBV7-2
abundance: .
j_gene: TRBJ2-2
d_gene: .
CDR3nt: TGTGCCAGCAGCTTAGCGGGGCTGCACACCGGGGAGCTGTTTTTT
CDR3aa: CASSLAGLHTGELFF

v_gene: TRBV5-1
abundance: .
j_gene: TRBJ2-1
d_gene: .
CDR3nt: TGTGCCAGCAGCTTGGGCTACCTCTCCTACAATGAGCAGTTCTTC
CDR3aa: CASSLGYLSYNEQFF

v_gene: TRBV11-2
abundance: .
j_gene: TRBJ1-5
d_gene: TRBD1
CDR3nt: TGTGCCAGCAGCGCCGGGACAGGGGCAAGCAATCAGCCCCAGCATTTT
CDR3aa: CASSAGTGASNQPQHF

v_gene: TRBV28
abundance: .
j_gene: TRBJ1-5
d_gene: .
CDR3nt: TGTGCCAGCGGGGACCGGCCGGGGGTCCAGCCCCAGCATTTT
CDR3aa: CASGDRPGVQPQHF

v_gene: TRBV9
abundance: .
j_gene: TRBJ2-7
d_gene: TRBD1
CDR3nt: TGTGCCAGCAGCAAAGGGACAGGGCACTACGAGCAGTACTTC
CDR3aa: CASSKGTGHYEQYF

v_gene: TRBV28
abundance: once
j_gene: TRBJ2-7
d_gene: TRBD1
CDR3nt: TGTGCCAGCAGACCGGGACAGGGGGGAAGCGAGCAGTACTTC
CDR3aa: CASRPGQGGSEQYF

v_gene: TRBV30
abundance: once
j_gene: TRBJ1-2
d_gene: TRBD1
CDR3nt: TGTGCCTGGAGTGTAGGACAGGATAACTATGGCTACACCTTC
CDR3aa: CAWSVGQDNYGYTF